This T cell receptor (beta chain) stems from a study of metastatic and nonmetastatic thyroid tumors. Overall study: Malignant and benign thyroid patients had repertoires compared in peripheral blood and tumor or nodule tissue.

In this sample, this clone turned up many times. Its specificity is not known. Until they underwent thyroid surgery, no patient had received any treatment. Study-wide points: The study reportedly found significantly higher TCR beta diversity in malignant thyroid tumors than benign nodules, in blood and tumor.

Original handling: The study built a papillary thyroid cancer distant-metastasis classifier from CDR3 differences across clinicopathological groups. TCRdb re-called the PCR reads via MiXCR. TCRdb, not the authors, supplied the V and J calls. This table holds under 20,000 clones, approximately 17% found once. This CDR3 has 14 amino acids. The germline gives CDR1 DFQATT, CDR2 SNEGSKA (reference sequence). The V end was cut by 5 bases, the J end by 3 bases, with 16 bases between. Sequencing input: blood. This clonotype was obtained from a male donor with papillary thyroid cancer or a benign thyroid nodule (not recorded which). Some clones in this sample may be carry-over from other donors' samples. The chain has TRBV20-1 and TRBJ1-2; D perhaps matches TRBD1 (5 bases). The CDR3 is CSAPWGESDYGYTF. For the CDR3, the DNA is TGCAGTGCTCCATGGGGGGAGAGTGACTATGGCTACACCTTC.